This T cell receptor beta chain was identified in a study of cytomegalovirus exposure and HLA in healthy donors (dated 2017 in TCRdb). At the level of the whole study: According to a later analysis, one platform produced both the 110 or so validation repertoires and the roughly 640 repertoires of the first cohort. The aim of the study was to test whether cataloging public T cell receptors could identify signatures of past pathogen exposure. High-throughput TCR immunosequencing, statistical association of individual TCRs with disease status, and machine learning were combined to predict cytomegalovirus infection status. A separate validation cohort of over a hundred different subjects was used in addition to the approximately 700-subject first cohort. On the study overall, not on this receptor specifically: In a later analysis, TCRs clustered in the first cohort were found to also tend to co-occur in the 130 or so validation repertoires, with approximately 95% of cluster scores above 0. A later analysis had no HLA typing for the validation cohort, so co-occurrence there was scored across all 110 or so repertoires. The study listed 150 to 200 TCR beta chains as associated with cytomegalovirus. Across donors, most TCR sequences were observed very rarely, whereas some public TCRs were present in many individuals. The authors suggested that the approach could potentially be generalized to other disease states and immunological phenotypes. In both the original and validation cohorts, the classifier was reported to diagnose cytomegalovirus status with high specificity and sensitivity. In vitro tests confirmed that a few of the cytomegalovirus-associated TCR beta chains recognize cytomegalovirus antigens.

A note on this clone: Its antigen specificity is not known. No base quality values were provided; no much bigger clone lies one nucleotide off.

Library preparation was by the immunoSEQ multiplex PCR assay. The authors processed their data as follows. A statistical classification framework was built for diagnosing cytomegalovirus status from the catalog of TCR beta chain sequences. TCRdb mirrors the immuneACCESS table, restricted to in-frame sequences. Some clones are absent from its copies; in checked studies, under half trace to an unresolved V gene, and the reason for the others is unknown. The D gene and trimming were derived from the DNA, and the V and J assignments and clone size from that table. The sample table holds hundreds of thousands of clones, of which roughly 88% were seen once. Of the sample, approximately 0.95% is held by the ten largest clones. Donors formed part of the validation cohort, which comprised about 130 subjects and was distinct from the first cohort of 666 subjects. Sequencing was done on a sample of PBMCs. This TCR was sampled from a young woman in good health and CMV-seronegative.

The CDR3 reads CATRRGEPSTDTQYF. The nucleotide sequence is TGTGCCACACGGCGGGGCGAACCAAGCACAGATACGCAGTATTTT. Recombination connected TRBV2 to TRBJ2-3; the D segment could be TRBD2, given 6 matching bases. Trimming at the junction amounts to 10 bases on V and 0 bases on J, and the germline ends lie 17 bases apart. CDR1 and CDR2 (SNHLY, FYNNEI) derive from the germline V gene. The CDR3 spans 15 residues, from the cysteine through the phenylalanine. This entry keeps only the CDR3 DNA: 45 bases, framed from base 1.